This is a list of T cell receptor beta chains from one sample in a study of PD-L1 blockade in urothelial cancer. The method was immunoSEQ multiplex PCR; TCRdb's version includes in-frame clones alone and lacks a portion of them. The table lists around 42,000 clones, roughly 86% of them singletons. Specimen: PBMCs, collected around atezolizumab (anti-PD-L1) treatment. The receptors originated from a man in his 70s with urothelial cancer. CDR3s leave out the opening cysteine and the closing phenylalanine or tryptophan.

>TRBV7-2|TRBJ2-7|11
ASSLGGGVEQY
>TRBV28|TRBJ2-3|13
ASSLLAGRTDTQY
>TRBV28|TRBJ2-7|15
ASSFGTQGGISYEQY
>TRBV4-3|TRBJ1-2|12
ASSQQQGALGYT
>TRBV5-1|TRBJ2-2|15
ASSPWTSGKGTGELF
>TRBV19|TRBJ2-2|9
ASTDTGELF
>TRBV6-5|TRBJ2-7|11
ASSSNEYSEQY
>TRBV2|TRBJ2-7|13
ASRFPAGTGSEQY
>TRBV7-8|TRBJ1-5|14
ASSLGQRLVNQPQH
>TRBV30|TRBJ2-3|12
AWCRDRGTDTQY
>TRBV7-8|TRBJ2-3|13
ASIPNGRRGDTQY
>TRBV4-3|TRBJ1-1|11
ASSQTWTAEAF
>TRBV13|TRBJ2-3|12
ASSSSDRGDTQY
>TRBV19|TRBJ2-7|11
AAGTSVLYEQY
>TRBV5-1|TRBJ2-5|10
ASSLAEETQY
>TRBV5-1|TRBJ1-5|9
ASSFSQPQH
>TRBV5-1|TRBJ2-2|16
ASSPRYLAGASTGELF
>TRBV18|TRBJ2-7|13
ASSPPASGGYEQY
>TRBV6-5|TRBJ1-2|11
ASSAGGPYGYT
>TRBV5-4|TRBJ2-7|13
ASSSGTSGSYEQY
>TRBV10-3|TRBJ1-2|11
AISESTRGGYT
>TRBV2|TRBJ2-7|13
ASKPEREIHYEQY
>TRBV6-4|TRBJ2-3|13
ASSVVAAGTDTQY
>TRBV28|TRBJ2-7|11
ASLAGGLSEQY
>TRBV9|TRBJ2-3|13
ASSVDLDNTDTQY
>TRBV9|TRBJ2-7|12
ASSRQADTYEQY
>TRBV19|TRBJ2-1|9
ASGSSYEQF
>TRBV4-3|TRBJ1-4|13
ASSQQGGPNEKLF
>TRBV10-3|TRBJ2-2|12
AINRLAGAGELF
>TRBV5-4|TRBJ2-7|11
ASSPRQAGEQY
>TRBV5-5|TRBJ1-4|14
ASSRDFGLANEKLF
>TRBV4-1|TRBJ1-1|16
ASSQDVRTGGPPNEAF
>TRBV27|TRBJ2-7|12
ASANSGVIYEQY
>TRBV6-1|TRBJ2-7|13
ASRHPGLATYEQY
>TRBV5-5|TRBJ2-7|13
ASSLGQGVTYEQY
>TRBV27|TRBJ2-5|11
ASAVLGQETQY
>TRBV11-2|TRBJ2-1|14
ASSLSGRARSNEQF
>TRBV9|TRBJ2-3|13
ASSPGVTSTDTQY
>TRBV5-1|TRBJ2-1|13
ASSLGGGSYNEQF
>TRBV11-2|TRBJ2-2|11
ASSLDSTGELF
>TRBV2|TRBJ1-5|12
ASRQQGAGQPQH
>TRBV2|TRBJ1-6|12
ASRGTGNNSPLH
>TRBV12-2|TRBJ2-5|14
ASRLAPAGENETQY
>TRBV5-1|TRBJ2-2|12
ASSTGQTGGELF
>TRBV6-4|TRBJ1-5|12
ASSPRERGQPQH
>TRBV2|TRBJ2-1|11
ASSEGQDNEQF
>TRBV4-3|TRBJ2-2|14
ASSQDGPSVTGELF
>TRBV7-2|TRBJ2-2|10
ASSYPPGELF
>TRBV11-3|TRBJ2-7|14
ASSSPGRERSYEQY
>TRBV7-2|TRBJ2-1|15
ASSFQLAGDGGSEQF
>TRBV28|TRBJ2-7|14
ASSSPAGQNSYEQY
>TRBV11-2|TRBJ2-1|10
ASSRGLGEQF
>TRBV28|TRBJ2-7|13
ASSTSGRFHYEQY
>TRBV7-9|TRBJ2-3|15
ASSLAMGLAGSDTQY
>TRBV19|TRBJ2-3|13
ASSRGLASTDTQY